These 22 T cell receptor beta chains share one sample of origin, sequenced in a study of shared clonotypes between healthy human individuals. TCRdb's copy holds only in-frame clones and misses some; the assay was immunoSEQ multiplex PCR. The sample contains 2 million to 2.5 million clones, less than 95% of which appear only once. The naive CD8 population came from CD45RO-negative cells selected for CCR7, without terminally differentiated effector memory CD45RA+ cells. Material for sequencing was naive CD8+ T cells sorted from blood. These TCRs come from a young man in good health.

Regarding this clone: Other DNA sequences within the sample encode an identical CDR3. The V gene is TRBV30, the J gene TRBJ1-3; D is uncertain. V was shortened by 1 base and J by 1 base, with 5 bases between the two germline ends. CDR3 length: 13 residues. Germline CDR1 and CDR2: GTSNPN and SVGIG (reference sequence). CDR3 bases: TGTGCCTGGAGTGGAGGGTCTGGAAACACCATATATTTT. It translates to CAWSGGSGNTIYF. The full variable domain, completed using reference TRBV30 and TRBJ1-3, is SQTIHQWPATLVQPVGSPLSLECTVEGTSNPNLYWYRQAAGRGLQLLFYSVGIGQISSEVPQNLSASRPQDRQFILSSKKLLLSDSGFYLCAWSGGSGNTIYFGEGSWLTVV.

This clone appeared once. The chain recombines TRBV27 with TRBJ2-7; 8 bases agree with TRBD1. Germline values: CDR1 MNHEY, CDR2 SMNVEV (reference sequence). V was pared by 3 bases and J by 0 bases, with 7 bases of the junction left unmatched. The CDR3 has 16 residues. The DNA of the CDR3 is TGTGCCAGCAGTTTTTCCGAGGGACAGGCCTCCTACGAGCAGTACTTC. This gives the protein CASSFSEGQASYEQYF.

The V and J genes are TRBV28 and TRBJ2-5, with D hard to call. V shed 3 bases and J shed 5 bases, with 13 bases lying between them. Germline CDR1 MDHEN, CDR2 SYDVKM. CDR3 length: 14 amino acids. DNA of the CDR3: TGTGCCAGCAGTTTCTGGAGCCAGACGGAGACCCAGTACTTC. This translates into CASSFWSQTETQYF.

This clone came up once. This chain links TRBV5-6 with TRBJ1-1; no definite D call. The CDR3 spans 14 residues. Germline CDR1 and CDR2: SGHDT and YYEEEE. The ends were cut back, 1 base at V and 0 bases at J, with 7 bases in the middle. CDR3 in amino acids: CASSLTVVNTEAFF. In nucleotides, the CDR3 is TGTGCCAGCAGCTTGACAGTCGTGAACACTGAAGCTTTCTTT.

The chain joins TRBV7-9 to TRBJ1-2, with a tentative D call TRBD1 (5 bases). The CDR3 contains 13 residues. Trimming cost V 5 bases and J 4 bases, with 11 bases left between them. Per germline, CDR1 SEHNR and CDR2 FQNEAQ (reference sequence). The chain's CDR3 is CASSPGTPYGYTF. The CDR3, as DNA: TGTGCCAGCAGCCCCGGGACTCCCTATGGCTACACCTTC.

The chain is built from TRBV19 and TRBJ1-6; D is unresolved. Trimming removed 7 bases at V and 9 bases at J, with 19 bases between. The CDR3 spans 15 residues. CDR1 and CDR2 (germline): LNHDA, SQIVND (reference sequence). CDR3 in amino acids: CASTNSGTAGSPLHF. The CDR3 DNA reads TGTGCCAGTACTAATTCGGGAACAGCCGGTTCACCCCTCCACTTT.

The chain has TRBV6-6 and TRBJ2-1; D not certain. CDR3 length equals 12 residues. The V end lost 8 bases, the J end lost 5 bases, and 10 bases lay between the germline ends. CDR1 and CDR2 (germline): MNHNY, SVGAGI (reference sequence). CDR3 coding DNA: TGTGCCAGCGGGGAACTGAACAATGAGCAGTTCTTC. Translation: CASGELNNEQFF.

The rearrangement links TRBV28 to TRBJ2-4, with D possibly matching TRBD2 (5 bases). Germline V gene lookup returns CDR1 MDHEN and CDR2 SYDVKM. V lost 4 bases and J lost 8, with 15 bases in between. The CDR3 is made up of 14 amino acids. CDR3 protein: CASSYRTMRDIQYF. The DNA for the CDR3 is TGTGCCAGCAGTTATAGGACCATGAGGGACATTCAGTACTTC.

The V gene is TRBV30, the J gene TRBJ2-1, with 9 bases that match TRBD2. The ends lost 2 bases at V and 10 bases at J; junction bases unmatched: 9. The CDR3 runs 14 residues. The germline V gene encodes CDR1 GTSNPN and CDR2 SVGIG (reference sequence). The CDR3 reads CAWSHSGSHLEQFF. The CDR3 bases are TGTGCCTGGAGTCATAGCGGGAGCCACCTGGAGCAGTTCTTC. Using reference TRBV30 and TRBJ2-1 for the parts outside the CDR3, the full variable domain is SQTIHQWPATLVQPVGSPLSLECTVEGTSNPNLYWYRQAAGRGLQLLFYSVGIGQISSEVPQNLSASRPQDRQFILSSKKLLLSDSGFYLCAWSHSGSHLEQFFGPGTRLTVL.

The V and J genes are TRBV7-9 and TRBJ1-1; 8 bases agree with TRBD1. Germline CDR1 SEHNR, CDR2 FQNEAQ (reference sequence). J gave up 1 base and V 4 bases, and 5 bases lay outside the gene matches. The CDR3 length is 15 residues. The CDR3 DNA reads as TGTGCCAGCAGCTCGGGGACAGGACAGAACACTGAAGCTTTCTTT. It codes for CASSSGTGQNTEAFF.

The CDR3 reads CASGFQNQPQHF. CDR3 bases: TGTGCTAGTGGTTTCCAAAATCAGCCCCAGCATTTT. V gene TRBV12-5 combines with J gene TRBJ1-5; D unclear. The germline CDR1 and CDR2 sequences are LGHNT and FRNRAP. The V end lost 3 bases, the J end lost 4 bases, and 4 bases lay between the germline ends. This CDR3 has 12 residues.

The CDR3 spells CASSEEGYQPQHF. CDR3 DNA: TGTGCCAGCAGTGAAGAGGGGTATCAGCCCCAGCATTTT. J is TRBJ1-5 and V is TRBV25-1, with D possibly matching TRBD1 (5 bases). V lost 2 bases to trimming and J lost 5 bases, with 7 bases between them. The CDR3 is 13 amino acids. Germline V gene sequence: CDR1 MGHDK, CDR2 SYGVNS.

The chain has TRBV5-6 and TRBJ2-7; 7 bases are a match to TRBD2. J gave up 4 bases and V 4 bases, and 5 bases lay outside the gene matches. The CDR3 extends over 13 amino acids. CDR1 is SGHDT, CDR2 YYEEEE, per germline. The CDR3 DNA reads TGTGCCAGCAGCGGACTAGTCGCTTACGAGCAGTACTTC. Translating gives CASSGLVAYEQYF.

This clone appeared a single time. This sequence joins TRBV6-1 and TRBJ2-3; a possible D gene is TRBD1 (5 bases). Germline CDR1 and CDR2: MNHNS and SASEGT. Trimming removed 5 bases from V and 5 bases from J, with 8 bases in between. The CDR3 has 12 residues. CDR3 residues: CASSLTGDTQYF. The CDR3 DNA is TGTGCCAGCAGTTTAACAGGAGATACGCAGTATTTT.

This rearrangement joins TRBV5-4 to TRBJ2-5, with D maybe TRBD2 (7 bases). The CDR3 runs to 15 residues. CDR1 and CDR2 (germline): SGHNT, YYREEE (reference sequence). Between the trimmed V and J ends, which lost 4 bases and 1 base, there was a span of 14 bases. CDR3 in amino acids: CASSAGGGGQETQYF. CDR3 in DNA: TGTGCCAGCAGCGCTGGGGGCGGGGGCCAAGAGACCCAGTACTTC.

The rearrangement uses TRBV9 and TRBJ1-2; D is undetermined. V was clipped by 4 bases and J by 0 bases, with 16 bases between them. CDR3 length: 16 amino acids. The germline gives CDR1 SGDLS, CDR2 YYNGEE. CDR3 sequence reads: CASSTYSSYTNYGYTF. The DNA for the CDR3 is TGTGCCAGCAGCACCTACTCCAGCTACACTAACTATGGCTACACCTTC.

CDR3 in amino acids: CASSLVVLAGVMETQYF. Here the CDR3 DNA reads TGTGCCAGCAGTTTAGTAGTTCTAGCGGGGGTCATGGAGACCCAGTACTTC. This sequence joins TRBV28 and TRBJ2-5; 10 nucleotides align to TRBD2. V dropped 2 bases and J dropped 5; count of bases not matched to a gene: 11. This CDR3 spans 17 amino acids. CDR1 is MDHEN and CDR2 is SYDVKM in the germline V gene.

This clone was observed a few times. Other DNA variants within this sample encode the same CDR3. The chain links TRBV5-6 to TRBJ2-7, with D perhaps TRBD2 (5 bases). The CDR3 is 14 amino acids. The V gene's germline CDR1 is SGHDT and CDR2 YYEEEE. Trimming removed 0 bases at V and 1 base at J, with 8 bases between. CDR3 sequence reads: CASSLGSASYEQYF. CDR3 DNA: TGTGCCAGCAGCTTGGGTAGCGCTTCCTACGAGCAGTACTTC.

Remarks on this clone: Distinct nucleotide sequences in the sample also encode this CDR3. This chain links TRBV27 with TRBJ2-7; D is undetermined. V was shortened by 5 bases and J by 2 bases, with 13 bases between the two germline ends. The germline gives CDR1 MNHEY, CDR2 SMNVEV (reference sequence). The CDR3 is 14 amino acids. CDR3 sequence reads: CASSLGPPPYEQYF. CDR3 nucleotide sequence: TGTGCCAGCAGTCTCGGACCCCCTCCCTACGAGCAGTACTTC.

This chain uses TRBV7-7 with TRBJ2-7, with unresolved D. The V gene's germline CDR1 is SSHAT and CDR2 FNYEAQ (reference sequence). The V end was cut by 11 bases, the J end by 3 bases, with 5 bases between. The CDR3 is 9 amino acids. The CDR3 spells CASFYEQYF. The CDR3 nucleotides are TGTGCCTCTTTCTACGAGCAGTACTTC.

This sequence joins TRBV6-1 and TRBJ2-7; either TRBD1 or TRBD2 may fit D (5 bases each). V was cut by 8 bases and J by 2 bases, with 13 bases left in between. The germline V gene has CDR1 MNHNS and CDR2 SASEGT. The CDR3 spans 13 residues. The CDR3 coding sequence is TGTGCCAGCGCCCCGGGGCTAGCCTACGAGCAGTACTTC. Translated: CASAPGLAYEQYF.

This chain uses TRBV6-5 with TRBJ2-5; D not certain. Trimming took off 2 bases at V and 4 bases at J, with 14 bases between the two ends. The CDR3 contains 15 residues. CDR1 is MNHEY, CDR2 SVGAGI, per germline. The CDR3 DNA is TGTGCCAGCAGTTACCTCAGGTTTTCGCCAGAGACCCAGTACTTC. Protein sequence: CASSYLRFSPETQYF.